This T cell receptor beta chain is from a study of tumor-infiltrating lymphocytes in localized non-small cell lung cancer. Worth noting for this clone: Its antigen is currently unknown. The germline gene is not matched at one end of the junction; a read error may be the cause.

Study observations and caveats: Different pieces of the same tissue went to different assays, confounding technical variation with intratumor heterogeneity. TCRbeta sequencing showed higher T cell infiltration in tumors than uninvolved lung.

The CDR3 is made up of 13 amino acids. Germline assignment: CDR1 MNHNY and CDR2 SVGAGI (reference sequence). The method was immunoSEQ multiplex PCR; TCRdb's version includes in-frame clones alone and lacks a portion of them. The sample has some 10,000 clones, about 80% seen once; the top ten hold 5.5% to 8%. This sequence joins TRBV6-6 and TRBJ2-7; D is possibly TRBD1 (6 bases). This TCR was recovered from a human donor with non-small cell lung cancer. Sequencing used uninvolved lung tissue not adjacent to the tumor. CDR3 coding DNA: TGTGCCAGCAGTTACACTGGACAGAAAAAATCCCTATTC. Protein sequence: CASSYTGQKKSLF.